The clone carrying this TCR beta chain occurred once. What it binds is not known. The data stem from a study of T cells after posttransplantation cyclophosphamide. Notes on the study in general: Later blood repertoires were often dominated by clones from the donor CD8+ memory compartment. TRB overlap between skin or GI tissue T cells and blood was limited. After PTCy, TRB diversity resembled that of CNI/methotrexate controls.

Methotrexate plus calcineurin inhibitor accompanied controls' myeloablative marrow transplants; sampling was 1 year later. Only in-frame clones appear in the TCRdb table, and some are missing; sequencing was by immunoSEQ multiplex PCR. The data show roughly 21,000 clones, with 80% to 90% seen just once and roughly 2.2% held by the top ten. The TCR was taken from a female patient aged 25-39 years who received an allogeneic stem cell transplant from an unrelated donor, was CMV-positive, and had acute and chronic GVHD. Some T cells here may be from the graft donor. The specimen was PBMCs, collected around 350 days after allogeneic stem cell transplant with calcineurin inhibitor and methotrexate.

Here the CDR3 DNA reads TGCGCCAGCAGCCAAGGGAGGGGACAGCACTCTGGGGCCAACGTCCTGACTTTC. The encoded protein is CASSQGRGQHSGANVLTF. V usage is TRBV4-1 and J usage is TRBJ2-6; D possibly corresponds to TRBD1 (7 bases). The CDR3 loop spans 18 amino acids. CDR1 is MGHRA, CDR2 YSYEKL, per germline. V shed 1 base and J shed 0 bases, with 13 bases lying between them.